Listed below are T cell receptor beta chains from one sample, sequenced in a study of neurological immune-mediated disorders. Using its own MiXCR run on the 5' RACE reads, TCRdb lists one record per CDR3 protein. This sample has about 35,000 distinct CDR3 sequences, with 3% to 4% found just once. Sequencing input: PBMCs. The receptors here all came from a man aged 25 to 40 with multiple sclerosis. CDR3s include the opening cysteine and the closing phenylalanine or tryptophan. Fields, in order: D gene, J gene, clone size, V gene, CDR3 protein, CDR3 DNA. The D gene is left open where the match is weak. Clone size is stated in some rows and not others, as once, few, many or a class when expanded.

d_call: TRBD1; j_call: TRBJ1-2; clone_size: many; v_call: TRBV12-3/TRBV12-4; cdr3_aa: CASSISFRGANYGYTF; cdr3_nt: TGTGCCAGCAGCATATCCTTCAGGGGGGCGAACTATGGCTACACCTTC
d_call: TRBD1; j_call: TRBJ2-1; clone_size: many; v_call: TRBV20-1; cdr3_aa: CSAEGRGSYNEQFF; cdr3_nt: TGCAGTGCTGAGGGCAGGGGGTCTTACAATGAGCAGTTCTTC
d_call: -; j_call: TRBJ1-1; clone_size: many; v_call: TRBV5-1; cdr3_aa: CASSWGATGNTEAFF; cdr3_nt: TGCGCCAGCAGCTGGGGGGCAACGGGGAACACTGAAGCTTTCTTT
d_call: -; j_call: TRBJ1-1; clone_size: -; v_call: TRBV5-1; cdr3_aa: CASSAGRGAEAFF; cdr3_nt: TGCGCCAGCAGCGCCGGGAGGGGGGCTGAAGCTTTCTTT
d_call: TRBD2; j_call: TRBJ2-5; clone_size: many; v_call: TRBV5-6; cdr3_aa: CASGGGSRTETQYF; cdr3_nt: TGTGCCAGCGGGGGGGGAAGTCGAACGGAGACCCAGTACTTC
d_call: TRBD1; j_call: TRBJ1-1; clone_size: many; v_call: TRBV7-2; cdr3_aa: CASSLNRGRSAFF; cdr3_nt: TGTGCCAGCAGCTTGAACAGGGGGCGTTCAGCTTTCTTT
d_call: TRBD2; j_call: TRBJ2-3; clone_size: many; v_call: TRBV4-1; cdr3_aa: CASSQDGRGTDTQYF; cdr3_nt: TGCGCCAGCAGCCAAGATGGGAGGGGCACAGATACGCAGTATTTT
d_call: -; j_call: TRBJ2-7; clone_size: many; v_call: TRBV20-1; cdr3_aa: CSARALDYEQYF; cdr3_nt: TGCAGTGCTAGAGCCCTTGATTACGAGCAGTACTTC
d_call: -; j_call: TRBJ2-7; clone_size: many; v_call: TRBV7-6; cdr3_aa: CASSLGLDRAYEQYF; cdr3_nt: TGTGCCAGCAGCTTAGGTCTGGACCGGGCCTACGAGCAGTACTTC
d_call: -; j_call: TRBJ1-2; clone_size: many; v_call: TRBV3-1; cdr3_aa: CASSQVTGTYGYTF; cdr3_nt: TGTGCCAGCAGCCAAGTTACAGGTACCTATGGCTACACCTTC
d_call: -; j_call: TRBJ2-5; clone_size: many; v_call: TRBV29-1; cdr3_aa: CSVDVPGYF; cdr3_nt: TGCAGCGTTGACGTGCCGGGGTACTTC
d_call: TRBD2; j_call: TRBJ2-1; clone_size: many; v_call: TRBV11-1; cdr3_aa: CASSLVPPGGYNEQFF; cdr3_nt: TGTGCCAGCAGCTTAGTGCCGCCGGGGGGGTACAATGAGCAGTTCTTC
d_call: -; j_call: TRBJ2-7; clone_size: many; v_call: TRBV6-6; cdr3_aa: CASSPPVGAGPSEQYF; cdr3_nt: TGTGCCAGCAGTCCCCCGGTCGGGGCAGGTCCTTCCGAGCAGTACTTC
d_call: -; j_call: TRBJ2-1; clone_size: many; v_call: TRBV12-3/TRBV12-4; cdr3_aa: CASNHDRSNEQFF; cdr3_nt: TGTGCCAGCAATCATGACAGGAGCAATGAGCAGTTCTTC
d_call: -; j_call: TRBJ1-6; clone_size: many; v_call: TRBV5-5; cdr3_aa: CASSLEQGNSPLHF; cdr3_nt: TGTGCCAGCAGCTTGGAACAGGGCAATTCACCCCTCCACTTT
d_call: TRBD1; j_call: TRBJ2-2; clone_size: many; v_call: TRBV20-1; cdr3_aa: CSAPGTANTGELFF; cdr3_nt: TGCAGTGCTCCCGGGACAGCTAACACCGGGGAGCTGTTTTTT
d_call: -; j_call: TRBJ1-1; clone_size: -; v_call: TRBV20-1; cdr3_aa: CSAPSTGGGTEAFF; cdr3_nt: TGCAGTGCTCCGAGTACGGGGGGCGGCACTGAAGCTTTCTTT
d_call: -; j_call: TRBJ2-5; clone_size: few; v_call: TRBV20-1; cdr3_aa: CSARDTVQETQYF; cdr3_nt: TGCAGTGCTAGAGACACTGTGCAAGAGACCCAGTACTTC
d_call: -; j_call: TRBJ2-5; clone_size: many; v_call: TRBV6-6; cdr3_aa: CASSYGGRGQETQYF; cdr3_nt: TGTGCCAGCAGTTACGGCGGTAGGGGGCAAGAGACCCAGTACTTC
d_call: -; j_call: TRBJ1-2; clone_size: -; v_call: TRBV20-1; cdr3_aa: CSARGAGTYGYTF; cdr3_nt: TGCAGTGCTAGAGGAGCCGGGACCTATGGCTACACCTTC
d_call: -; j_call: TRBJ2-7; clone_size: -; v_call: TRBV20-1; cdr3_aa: CSATGRYYEQYF; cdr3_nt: TGCAGTGCTACGGGACGGTACTACGAGCAGTACTTC
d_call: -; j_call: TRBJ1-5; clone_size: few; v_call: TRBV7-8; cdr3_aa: CASSLGADQRWPQNF; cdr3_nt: TGTGCCAGCAGCTTAGGGGCAGACCAACGATGGCCCCAGAATTTT
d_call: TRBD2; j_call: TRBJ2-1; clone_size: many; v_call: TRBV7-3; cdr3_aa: CASSFRLAGHNEQFF; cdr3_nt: TGTGCCAGCAGCTTCCGACTAGCGGGGCACAATGAGCAGTTCTTC
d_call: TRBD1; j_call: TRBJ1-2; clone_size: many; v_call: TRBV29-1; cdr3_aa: CSVRGGAEYGYTF; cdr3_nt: TGCAGCGTGCGAGGGGGCGCAGAATATGGCTACACCTTC
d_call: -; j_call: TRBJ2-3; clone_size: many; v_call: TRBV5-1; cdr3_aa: CASSPRGESTDTQYF; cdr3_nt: TGCGCCAGCAGCCCCCGTGGGGAGAGCACAGATACGCAGTATTTT
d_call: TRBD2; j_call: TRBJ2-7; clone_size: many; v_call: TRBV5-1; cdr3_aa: CASRLAGVYEQYF; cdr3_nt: TGCGCCAGCCGACTAGCGGGGGTGTACGAGCAGTACTTC
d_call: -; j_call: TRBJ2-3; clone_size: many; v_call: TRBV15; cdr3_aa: CATSSSTDTQYF; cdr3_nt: TGTGCCACCAGCAGTAGCACAGATACGCAGTATTTT
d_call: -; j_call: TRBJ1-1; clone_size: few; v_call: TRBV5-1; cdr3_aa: CASSLGTTATEAFF; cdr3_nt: TGCGCCAGCAGCTTGGGGACTACGGCCACTGAAGCTTTCTTT
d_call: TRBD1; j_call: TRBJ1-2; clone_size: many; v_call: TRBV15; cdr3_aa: CATSPRQGANYGYTF; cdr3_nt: TGTGCCACCAGCCCGCGACAGGGAGCTAACTATGGCTACACCTTC
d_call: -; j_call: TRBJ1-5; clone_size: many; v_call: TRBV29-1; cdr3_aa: CSVEEGSGNQPQHF; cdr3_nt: TGCAGCGTTGAAGAGGGGTCAGGCAATCAGCCCCAGCATTTT
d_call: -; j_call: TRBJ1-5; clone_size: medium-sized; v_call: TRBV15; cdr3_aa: CATSIVDLPQHF; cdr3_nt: TGTGCCACCAGCATTGTGGACTTACCCCAGCATTTT
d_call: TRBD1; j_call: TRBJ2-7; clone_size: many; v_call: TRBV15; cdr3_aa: CATSRDTWDSLAFYEQYF; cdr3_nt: TGTGCCACCAGCAGAGATACCTGGGACAGTCTGGCATTCTACGAGCAGTACTTC
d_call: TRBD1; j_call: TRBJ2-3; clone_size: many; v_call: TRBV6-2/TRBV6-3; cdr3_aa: CASSYLRTGDTDTQYF; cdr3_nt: TGTGCCAGCAGTTACCTCCGGACAGGGGACACAGATACGCAGTATTTT
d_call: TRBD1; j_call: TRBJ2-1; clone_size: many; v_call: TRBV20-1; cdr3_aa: CSARDWGTGGSEQFF; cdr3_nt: TGCAGTGCTAGAGATTGGGGGACAGGGGGTAGTGAGCAGTTCTTC